The present entry profiles one T cell receptor beta chain with its context. Its antigen is currently unknown. Source study methods: ImmunoSEQ only sent back junction sequences with no quality scores, so filtering was done differently. Using immunoSEQ multiplex PCR, the repertoire was profiled, and TCRdb retains in-frame clones only, with some absent. The V and J calls and the clone size are those of that table, but D and trimming were determined from the DNA. The sample comprises about 2.3 million clones, around 92% of which are singletons, and more than 0.35% rests with the top ten. The data were obtained in a study of shared clonotypes between healthy human individuals. Findings and limits, study-wide: Larger estimated richness was generally seen in naive subsets than in memory subsets.

Each donor was a Caucasian adult residing in Nashville, Tennessee. V shed 5 bases, J shed 4 bases, and the junction held 11 bases outside the gene matches. The germline CDR1 and CDR2 sequences are MNHEY and SMNVEV (reference sequence). The CDR3 runs 16 residues. Sequenced: naive CD4+ T cells from PBMCs. Subset reported: CD45RA+ positively selected. This sequence was found in a man younger than 35 in good health. Some clones in this sample may be carry-over from other donors' samples. This chain connects TRBV27 to TRBJ2-7, with 10 bases aligning to TRBD1. CDR3 sequence reads: CASSAHHRDRGYEQYF. The CDR3 DNA reads TGTGCCAGCAGTGCCCACCACCGGGACAGGGGATACGAGCAGTACTTC.